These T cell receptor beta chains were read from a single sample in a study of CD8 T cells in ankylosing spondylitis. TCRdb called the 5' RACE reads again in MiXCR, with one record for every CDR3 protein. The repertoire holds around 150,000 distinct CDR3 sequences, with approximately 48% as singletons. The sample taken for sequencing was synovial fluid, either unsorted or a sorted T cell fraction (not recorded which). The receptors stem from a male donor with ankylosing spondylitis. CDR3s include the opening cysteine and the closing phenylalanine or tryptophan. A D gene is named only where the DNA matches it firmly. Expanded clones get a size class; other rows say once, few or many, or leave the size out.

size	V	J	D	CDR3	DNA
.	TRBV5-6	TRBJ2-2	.	CASSLRPITGELFF	TGTGCCAGCAGCTTGCGGCCCATCACCGGGGAGCTGTTTTTT
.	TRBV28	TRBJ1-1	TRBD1	CASSLGTTGVFNTEAFF	TGTGCCAGCAGTTTGGGAACCACAGGGGTTTTTAACACTGAAGCTTTCTTT
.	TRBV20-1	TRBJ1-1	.	CSASSGSSLNTEAFF	TGCAGTGCTAGTTCCGGCAGCTCACTAAACACTGAAGCTTTCTTT
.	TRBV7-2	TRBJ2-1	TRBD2	CASSLAPSGGYNEQFF	TGTGCCAGCAGCTTAGCACCTAGCGGGGGATACAATGAGCAGTTCTTC
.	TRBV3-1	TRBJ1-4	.	CASSLLPGLGEKLFF	TGTGCCAGCAGCCTCCTCCCTGGTTTAGGTGAAAAACTGTTTTTT
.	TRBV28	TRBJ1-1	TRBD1	CASSISGGRNTEAFF	TGTGCCAGCAGCATTTCAGGGGGCCGGAACACTGAAGCTTTCTTT
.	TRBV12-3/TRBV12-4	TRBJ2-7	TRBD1	CASSLIWDRVCIRGQYF	TGTGCCAGCAGTTTAATTTGGGACAGGGTCTGCATACGCGGGCAGTACTTC
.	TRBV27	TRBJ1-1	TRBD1	CASSYRTGKNTEAFF	TGTGCCAGCAGTTACAGGACAGGGAAGAACACTGAAGCTTTCTTT
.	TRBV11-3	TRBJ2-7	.	CASSFGVGSYEQYF	TGTGCCAGCAGCTTTGGAGTGGGCAGCTACGAGCAGTACTTC
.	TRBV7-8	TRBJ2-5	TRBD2	CASSSEAGGPETQYF	TGTGCCAGCAGCTCAGAAGCGGGAGGGCCCGAGACCCAGTACTTC
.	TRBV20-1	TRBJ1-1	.	CSARDPDRSLYTEAFF	TGCAGTGCTAGAGACCCCGACAGGAGCTTATACACTGAAGCTTTCTTT
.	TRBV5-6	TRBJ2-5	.	CASSVARRGKETQYF	TGTGCCAGCAGCGTGGCACGGAGAGGGAAAGAGACCCAGTACTTC
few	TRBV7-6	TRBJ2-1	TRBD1	CASTPSAGTGMFF	TGTGCCAGCACCCCCTCAGCGGGGACAGGGATGTTCTTC
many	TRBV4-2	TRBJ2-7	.	CASSPLTGSYEQYF	TGTGCCAGCAGCCCGTTGACTGGTTCCTACGAGCAGTACTTC
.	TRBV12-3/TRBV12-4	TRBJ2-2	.	CASSLSPFGPRTGELFF	TGTGCCAGCAGTTTATCCCCCTTCGGCCCTAGAACCGGGGAGCTGTTTTTT
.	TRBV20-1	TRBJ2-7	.	CSARAQENSYEQYF	TGCAGTGCTAGAGCACAGGAGAACTCCTACGAGCAGTACTTC
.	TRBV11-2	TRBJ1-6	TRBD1	CASSLVAGGQDSNSPLHF	TGTGCCAGCAGCTTAGTGGCGGGGGGACAGGACTCGAATTCACCCCTCCACTTT
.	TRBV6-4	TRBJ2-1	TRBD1	CASSDAQGAGEQFF	TGTGCCAGCAGTGACGCACAGGGGGCAGGTGAGCAGTTCTTC
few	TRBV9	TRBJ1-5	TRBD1	CASSPGTGDQPQHF	TGTGCCAGCAGCCCTGGGACAGGTGATCAGCCCCAGCATTTT
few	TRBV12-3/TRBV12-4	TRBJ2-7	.	CASTGGVDYYEQYF	TGTGCCAGCACCGGAGGGGTTGATTACTACGAGCAGTACTTC
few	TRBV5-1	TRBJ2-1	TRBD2	CASSCTAPALADPNEQFF	TGCGCCAGCAGCTGTACCGCCCCGGCGCTAGCGGACCCCAATGAGCAGTTCTTC
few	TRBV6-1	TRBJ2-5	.	CASRSGLDGGGYQETQYF	TGTGCCAGCAGATCCGGCCTGGACGGTGGGGGTTACCAAGAGACCCAGTACTTC
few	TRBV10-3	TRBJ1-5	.	CAISVLYGQPQHF	TGTGCCATCAGTGTATTATATGGCCAGCCCCAGCATTTT
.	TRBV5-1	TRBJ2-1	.	CASSSSPQRYNEQFF	TGCGCCAGCAGCTCCTCCCCCCAGCGATACAATGAGCAGTTCTTC
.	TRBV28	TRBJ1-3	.	CASRGVFGNTIYF	TGTGCCAGCAGAGGGGTTTTTGGAAACACCATATATTTT
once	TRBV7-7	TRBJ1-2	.	CASSPGASGYGYTF	TGTGCCAGCAGCCCCGGGGCCAGCGGGTATGGCTACACCTTC
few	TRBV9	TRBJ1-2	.	CASSVVDSLNYGYTF	TGTGCCAGCAGCGTAGTGGACAGCCTTAACTATGGCTACACCTTC
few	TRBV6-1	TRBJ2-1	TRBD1	CASSIGTGGVNEQFF	TGTGCCAGCAGTATCGGGACAGGGGGGGTCAATGAGCAGTTCTTC
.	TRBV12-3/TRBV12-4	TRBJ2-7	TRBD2	CASNVAGENYEQYF	TGTGCCAGCAACGTAGCGGGAGAGAACTACGAGCAGTACTTC
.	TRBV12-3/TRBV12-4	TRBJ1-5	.	CASSYLGDSNQPQHF	TGTGCCAGCAGTTATCTGGGTGATAGCAATCAGCCCCAGCATTTT